The rows below give T cell receptor beta chains drawn from one sample of a study of regulatory T cells in long-lasting Graves disease. One entry per CDR3 protein results from TCRdb running MiXCR on the multiplex PCR reads. The sample consists of a few hundred thousand distinct CDR3 sequences, 21% of them appearing once. The specimen comprised peripheral blood mononuclear cells (PBMCs), sampled when the disease was refractory, from a patient treated with antithyroid drugs. The receptors stem from a female donor with Graves disease. Each CDR3 is given with its conserved first and last residue. The D gene is left open where the match is weak. Only part of the rows carry a size: once, few, many, or a class if the clone is expanded.

DNA	CDR3	J	V	size	D
TGTGCCAGCAGTTTCCCCAGGGTGGTAGATACGCAGTATTTT	CASSFPRVVDTQYF	TRBJ2-3	TRBV12-3/TRBV12-4	few	.
TGCAGTGCTTTCGGACAGGGGGTTCGGGAGACCCAGTACTTC	CSAFGQGVRETQYF	TRBJ2-5	TRBV20-1	many	TRBD1
TGTGCCAGCAGCCCCCAGGGGTCGGGCACAGAAAAAGGCAAAAACATTCAGTACTTC	CASSPQGSGTEKGKNIQYF	TRBJ2-4	TRBV9	.	.
TGTGCCACCAGCAGGACTTCGAACACCGGGGAGCTGTTTTTT	CATSRTSNTGELFF	TRBJ2-2	TRBV15	.	.
TGTGCCAGCAGTCAGACCCCTCGAAATGAGCAGTTCTTC	CASSQTPRNEQFF	TRBJ2-1	TRBV28	.	.
TGTGCCAGCACAGGGCAGGGGTATACGCAGTATTTT	CASTGQGYTQYF	TRBJ2-3	TRBV6-1	.	.
TGTGCCAGCAGTTTAACGGGAATAACCTACGAGCAGTACTTC	CASSLTGITYEQYF	TRBJ2-7	TRBV27	.	.
TGTGCCAGCAGCGGGGACAGCACGGCGGAGCCCCAGCATTTT	CASSGDSTAEPQHF	TRBJ1-5	TRBV2	many	TRBD1
TGTGCCAGCAGTGCCTTCGGGGTACTAGCGGGAGTAGGGGAGCAGTACTTC	CASSAFGVLAGVGEQYF	TRBJ2-7	TRBV27	.	TRBD2
TGTGCCAGCAGTTTAAGAGGGGTGGATGGCTACACCTTC	CASSLRGVDGYTF	TRBJ1-2	TRBV27	many	.
TGCAGTCCCAACGTTGGACAGGGGGCGGGAGGCACTGAAGCTTTCTTT	CSPNVGQGAGGTEAFF	TRBJ1-1	TRBV20-1	.	TRBD1
TGTGCCACCAGTGGAGTTCCGACTCACACCGGGGAGCTGTTTTTT	CATSGVPTHTGELFF	TRBJ2-2	TRBV24-1	.	.
TGTGCCAGCAGCTGGAGGGGGGAGGATACGCAGTATTTT	CASSWRGEDTQYF	TRBJ2-3	TRBV5-4	once	.
TGTGCCAGCAGTTACACGGGACGTCCCAGCACAGATACGCAGTATTTT	CASSYTGRPSTDTQYF	TRBJ2-3	TRBV6-2/TRBV6-3	.	.
TGCAGTGCTAGAAGGAGGACTAGCGGTAGCACAGATACGCAGTATTTT	CSARRRTSGSTDTQYF	TRBJ2-3	TRBV20-1	.	TRBD2
TGTGCCATCAGTGGGAACAATCAGCCCCAGCATTTT	CAISGNNQPQHF	TRBJ1-5	TRBV10-3	many	.